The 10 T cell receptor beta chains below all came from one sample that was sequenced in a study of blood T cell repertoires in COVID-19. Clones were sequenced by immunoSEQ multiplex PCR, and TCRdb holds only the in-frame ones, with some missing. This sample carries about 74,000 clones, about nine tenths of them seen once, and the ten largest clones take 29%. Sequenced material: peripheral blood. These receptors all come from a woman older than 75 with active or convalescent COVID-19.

Here the CDR3 reads CAISEGGAAKNIQYF. The CDR3, as DNA: TGTGCCATCAGTGAAGGGGGGGCGGCCAAAAACATTCAGTACTTC. This chain links TRBV10-3 with TRBJ2-4; perhaps TRBD2 as D (7 bases). Germline CDR1 is ENHRY and CDR2 is SYGVKD. The CDR3 runs to 15 residues. Trimming took 3 bases from V and 1 from J, leaving 10 bases between them.

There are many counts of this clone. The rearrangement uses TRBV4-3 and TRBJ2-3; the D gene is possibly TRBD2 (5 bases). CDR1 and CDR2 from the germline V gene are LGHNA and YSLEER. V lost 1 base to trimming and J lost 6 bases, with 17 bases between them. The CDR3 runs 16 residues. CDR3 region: CASSQGSALGRDTQYF. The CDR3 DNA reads TGCGCCAGCAGCCAAGGGTCCGCACTAGGTAGGGATACGCAGTATTTT.

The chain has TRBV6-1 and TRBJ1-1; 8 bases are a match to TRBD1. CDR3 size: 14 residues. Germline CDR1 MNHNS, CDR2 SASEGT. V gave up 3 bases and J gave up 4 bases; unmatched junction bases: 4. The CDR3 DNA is TGTGCCAGCAGTGACCACAGGGGGTTCACTGAAGCTTTCTTT. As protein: CASSDHRGFTEAFF.

This chain's CDR3 is CASSSAGGYESPLHF. Written as DNA, the CDR3 is TGTGCCAGTAGTAGCGCAGGGGGATACGAATCACCCCTCCACTTT. The chain uses TRBV19 and TRBJ1-6, with 7 nucleotides matching TRBD1. CDR3 length equals 15 residues. The J segment lost 10 bases and the V segment lost 4 bases, leaving 10 bases of the junction unmatched. Germline loops: CDR1 LNHDA, CDR2 SQIVND (reference sequence).

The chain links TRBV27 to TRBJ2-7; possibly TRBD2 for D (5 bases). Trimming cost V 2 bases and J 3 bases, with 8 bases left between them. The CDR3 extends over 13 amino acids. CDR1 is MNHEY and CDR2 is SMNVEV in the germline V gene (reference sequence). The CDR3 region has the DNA TGTGCCAGCAGTTTAGGACGGGACTACGAGCAGTACTTC. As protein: CASSLGRDYEQYF.

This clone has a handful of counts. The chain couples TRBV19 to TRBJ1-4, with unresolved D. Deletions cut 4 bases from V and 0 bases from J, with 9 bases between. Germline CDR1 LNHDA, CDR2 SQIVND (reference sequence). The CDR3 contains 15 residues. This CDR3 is CASSSHSSTNEKLFF. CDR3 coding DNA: TGTGCCAGTAGTAGCCACAGCTCAACTAATGAAAAACTGTTTTTT.

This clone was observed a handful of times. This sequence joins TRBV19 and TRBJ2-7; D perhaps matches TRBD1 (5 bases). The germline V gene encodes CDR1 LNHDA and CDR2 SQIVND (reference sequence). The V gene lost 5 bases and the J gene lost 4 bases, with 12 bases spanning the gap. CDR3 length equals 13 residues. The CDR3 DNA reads TGTGCCAGTAGTCTCAGGGAAGGGTACGAGCAGTACTTC. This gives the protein CASSLREGYEQYF.

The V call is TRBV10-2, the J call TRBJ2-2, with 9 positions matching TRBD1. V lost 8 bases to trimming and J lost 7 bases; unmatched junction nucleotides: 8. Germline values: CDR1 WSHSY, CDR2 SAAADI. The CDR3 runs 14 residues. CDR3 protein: CASGRTGVIGELFF. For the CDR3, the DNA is TGCGCCAGCGGGAGGACAGGGGTTATCGGGGAGCTGTTTTTT.

The CDR3 bases are TGTGCCAGCAGCCAAGTGGAGCGCGGCTACACCTTC. Amino acid sequence: CASSQVERGYTF. This chain links TRBV3-1 (or the pseudogene TRBV3-2) with TRBJ1-2; no definite D call. V lost 1 base, J lost 8 bases, and 8 bases lay in between. Germline V gene data show CDR1 as LGHDT and CDR2 as YNNKEL (reference sequence). The CDR3 contains 12 residues.

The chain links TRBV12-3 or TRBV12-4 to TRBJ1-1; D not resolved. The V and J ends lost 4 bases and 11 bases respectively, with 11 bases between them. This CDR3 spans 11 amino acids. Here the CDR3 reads CASSYRDSAFF. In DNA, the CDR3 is TGTGCCAGCAGTTATCGGGATAGCGCTTTCTTT.